This TCR beta chain is from a study of T cell responses to AZD1222 COVID-19 vaccine. This clone was seen once. The antigen remains unidentified. Trimming removed 2 bases from V and 7 bases from J; junction bases left unmatched: 9. CDR3 length: 16 residues. In germline, CDR1 is MNHEY, CDR2 SVGEGT. Study results and caveats: A reported finding is that nearly half of spike-specific TCRs target unmutated variant regions.

Produced via immunoSEQ multiplex PCR; TCRdb's table is partial and in-frame only. The data show around 150,000 clones, with 88% seen just once and 2.2% held by the top ten. The TCR sequence derives from an adult in good health. This chain uses TRBV6-2 or TRBV6-3 with TRBJ2-1; TRBD2 matches at 9 bases. The sample in question was peripheral blood, obtained on day 0 of AZD1222 vaccination. CDR3 in amino acids: CASSYQEGLARNEQFF. As DNA, the CDR3 is TGTGCCAGCAGTTACCAGGAAGGACTAGCGAGGAATGAGCAGTTCTTC.